Listed here are 18 T cell receptor beta chains from one sample, sequenced in a study of identical twins (dated by TCRdb to 2015 to 2016). Library generation was performed with 5' RACE. The run used an Illumina HiSeq 2000. Starting from the raw public reads, TCRdb applied fastp trimming at Q25, assembled clones with MiXCR and retained in-frame beta chains. Entries that share a CDR3 protein sequence are merged under the most common genes and DNA. This sample comprises about 250,000 distinct CDR3 sequences, about 14% of them detected only once. Of the sample, 8.8% is held by the ten largest clones. Sequencing was performed on memory (CD45RO+) T cells sorted from blood. Per the publication, the cell subset or site label means: CD45RO+ enriched T cells. The receptors originated from a woman aged 18 to 35 in good health.

This clonotype was detected a few times. The chain couples TRBV20-1 to TRBJ2-5, with D possibly being TRBD2 (6 bases). The CDR3 extends over 14 amino acids. Germline V gene sequence: CDR1 DFQATT, CDR2 SNEGSKA (reference sequence). Trimming cost V 5 bases and J 2 bases, with 15 bases left between them. The CDR3 region has the DNA TGCAGTGCTCCCCCGGTAGGGAGGCAAGAGACCCAGTACTTC. Its protein is CSAPPVGRQETQYF.

This clonotype was observed a handful of times. The chain employs TRBV9 and TRBJ1-1; D remains unclear. This CDR3 spans 13 amino acids. The ends were cut back, 1 base at V and 1 base at J, with 5 bases in the middle. Germline V gives CDR1 SGDLS, CDR2 YYNGEE. The CDR3 is CASSVSPNTEAFF. The CDR3 DNA sequence: TGTGCCAGCAGCGTAAGTCCGAACACTGAAGCTTTCTTT.

The chain employs TRBV4-2 and TRBJ2-3; a weak D match, TRBD2 (6 bases). This CDR3 is built from 15 residues. Germline V CDR1 and CDR2: LGHNA, YNFKEQ. V lost 3 bases to trimming and J lost 3 bases, with 13 bases between them. The CDR3 coding sequence is TGTGCCAGCAGCCACAGTGGAGGGCAGACAGATACGCAGTATTTT. This codes for CASSHSGGQTDTQYF.

This clonotype was detected only a few times. This chain links TRBV19 with TRBJ2-7; no firm D call. The CDR3 runs 15 residues. V was pared by 5 bases and J by 5 bases, with 19 bases between. Per germline, CDR1 LNHDA and CDR2 SQIVND (reference sequence). The DNA for the CDR3 is TGTGCCAGTAGTCCTCCAGGAAAGCTTGTCAACGAGCAGTACTTC. Amino acid sequence: CASSPPGKLVNEQYF.

This clonotype has a count of ten or more. The chain recombines TRBV12-3 or TRBV12-4 with TRBJ1-2; D possibly corresponds to TRBD1 (6 bases). The CDR3 spans 11 residues. With 7 bases removed from V and 4 bases from J, the gap between germline ends came to 7 bases. CDR3: CASTGAYGYTF. The CDR3 DNA reads TGTGCCAGCACAGGGGCCTATGGCTACACCTTC.

The chain recombines TRBV5-1 with TRBJ2-2; D unclear. Germline CDR1 is SGHRS and CDR2 is YFSETQ. The V end lost 4 bases, the J end lost 1 base, and 11 bases lay between the germline ends. This CDR3 region has 15 residues. The CDR3 DNA sequence: TGCGCCAGCAGCCGGAGTTCAGGGAACACCGGGGAGCTGTTTTTT. It is translated as CASSRSSGNTGELFF.

This clonotype was observed a handful of times. The chain carries TRBV20-1 and TRBJ2-7, with D perhaps being TRBD1 or TRBD2 (5 bases each). The CDR3 has 13 amino acids. Trimming pared 1 base from V and 7 bases from J, leaving 14 bases between. Germline V gene lookup returns CDR1 DFQATT and CDR2 SNEGSKA (reference sequence). CDR3 sequence reads: CSARGTGPREQYF. CDR3 DNA sequence: TGCAGTGCTAGAGGCACGGGGCCTCGGGAGCAGTACTTC.

This clonotype has ten or more counts. The V call is TRBV15, the J call TRBJ2-3; D is perhaps TRBD1 or TRBD2 (5 bases each). V was cut by 0 bases and J by 2 bases, with 9 bases left in between. Germline lookup yields CDR1 LNHNV and CDR2 YYDKDF (reference sequence). This CDR3 region has 15 residues. Written as DNA, the CDR3 is TGTGCCACCAGCAGAGATGGGGGATCCACAGATACGCAGTATTTT. Translating gives CATSRDGGSTDTQYF.

With respect to this clonotype: A read error may explain this, as a much larger clone is one base away. The V gene is TRBV11-2, the J gene TRBJ2-1; the D is unclear. The CDR3 covers 11 residues. The V gene's germline CDR1 is SGHAT and CDR2 FQNNGV. The CDR3 sequence is CASSPTNEQLF. CDR3 in DNA: TGTGCCAGCAGCCCGACCAATGAGCAGTTGTTC.

This clonotype has more than one count but fewer than ten. At one end, the junction sequence differs from germline, possibly due to a read error. The genes are TRBV7-7 and TRBJ2-2; 9 positions agree with TRBD1. Germline lookup yields CDR1 SSHAT and CDR2 FNYEAQ (reference sequence). This CDR3 is 16 amino acids long. Here the CDR3 reads CASSSQPGQGGGELFF. In nucleotides, the CDR3 is TGTGCTAGCAGCTCCCAGCCGGGACAGGGAGGCGGGGAGCTGTTTTTT.

This clonotype has a handful of counts. The chain employs TRBV6-1 and TRBJ2-7; 8 bases line up with TRBD1. CDR1 is MNHNS, CDR2 SASEGT, per germline. The CDR3 is made up of 13 amino acids. Trimming removed 6 bases from V and 5 bases from J; junction bases left unmatched: 6. CDR3 loop: CASSRTGLHEQYF. CDR3 coding DNA: TGTGCCAGCAGCCGGACAGGGTTGCACGAGCAGTACTTC.

A few counts support this clonotype. V usage is TRBV7-9 and J usage is TRBJ1-2; 10 bases map to TRBD1. Germline assignment: CDR1 SEHNR and CDR2 FQNEAQ (reference sequence). The CDR3 is 13 amino acids. The V segment lost 5 bases and the J segment 8 bases; nucleotides outside the gene matches: 5. The CDR3 DNA reads TGTGCCAGCAGCCCCGGGACAGGGGTCGGCTACACCTTC. Protein product: CASSPGTGVGYTF.

This clonotype was seen a few times. The chain carries TRBV7-9 and TRBJ2-1, with 10 bases identical to TRBD2. This CDR3 has 15 amino acids. The trim removed 2 bases at V and 2 bases at J, leaving 0 bases unmatched. Per the germline V gene, CDR1 is SEHNR and CDR2 is FQNEAQ (reference sequence). The CDR3 nucleotides are TGTGCCAGCAGCTTAAGCGGGAGGGCCTACAATGAGCAGTTCTTC. Protein product: CASSLSGRAYNEQFF.

This clonotype appeared many times. The chain has TRBV4-2 and TRBJ2-1; the match to TRBD2 covers 9 bases. The V and J ends lost 0 bases and 5 bases, in that order; junction bases with no gene match: 5. The CDR3 totals 16 residues. The germline V gene has CDR1 LGHNA and CDR2 YNFKEQ. For the CDR3, the DNA is TGTGCCAGCAGCCAAGAAGGGCTAGCGGGGAACAATGAGCAGTTCTTC. Amino acid sequence: CASSQEGLAGNNEQFF.

This clonotype was picked up a small number of times. This sequence joins TRBV5-5 and TRBJ2-3; D remains ambiguous. Germline CDR1 SGHKS, CDR2 YYEKEE (reference sequence). CDR3 length equals 12 residues. V was clipped by 2 bases and J by 4 bases, with 5 bases between them. The CDR3 DNA reads TGTGCCAGCAGCTTTCAGGCAGATACGCAGTATTTT. Translating gives CASSFQADTQYF.

The sample holds a few counts of this clonotype. V usage is TRBV5-1 and J usage is TRBJ2-6; TRBD1 is a possible D gene (6 bases). CDR1 is SGHRS and CDR2 is YFSETQ in the germline V gene. V shed 4 bases and J shed 3 bases, with 20 bases lying between them. CDR3 length: 18 residues. The CDR3 DNA sequence: TGCGCCAGCAGCATGGGACATTCCACGGCGTTTGGGGCCAACGTCCTGACTTTC. Translating gives CASSMGHSTAFGANVLTF.

In its sample, this clonotype was seen many times. The rearrangement links TRBV10-3 to TRBJ1-2; the D gene is possibly TRBD1 (6 bases). CDR3 length: 14 amino acids. From germline, CDR1 is ENHRY and CDR2 SYGVKD. V dropped 6 bases and J dropped 5 bases, with 16 bases sitting between them. CDR3 in DNA: TGTGCCATCAGCTTCGACAGGTCCTCGTATGGCTACACCTTC. Amino acids: CAISFDRSSYGYTF.

In its sample, this clonotype was seen a few times. V is TRBV12-3 or TRBV12-4 and J is TRBJ2-4; no firm D call. The V gene lost 7 bases and the J gene lost 6 bases, with 7 bases spanning the gap. This CDR3 contains 11 residues. The CDR3, as DNA: TGTGCCAGCACTGAAGGAAACATTCAGTACTTC. Translated: CASTEGNIQYF.